By proportion, the clone carrying this TCR beta chain is medium-sized. This entry is derived from a study of blood T cell repertoires in COVID-19. Whole-study context: In each case, the material was cDNA or gDNA derived from T cells, B-cell-depleted T cells, or PBMCs.

V was clipped by 3 bases and J by 2 bases; unmatched bases: 4. This CDR3 region has 14 residues. CDR1 is SNHLY, CDR2 FYNNEI, per germline. Enrollment of patients from Seattle took place during active infection, with longitudinal follow-up. Authors' processing steps: Reference gene primer amplification in the assay estimated nucleated cell counts. Assay used: immunoSEQ multiplex PCR; TCRdb lists only in-frame clones, some missing. V and J calls and clone size are copied from that table; D and trimming were computed from the DNA. The data contain approximately 170,000 clones, about 88% of them singletons.

Sequenced sample: peripheral blood. The J gene is TRBJ2-7, the V gene TRBV2, with 7 bases matching TRBD1. This receptor was identified in a woman of 80 years or more with COVID-19, enrolled during active disease. CDR3 nucleotide sequence: TGTGCCAGCAGTGACGGGACAGTACCCTACGAGCAGTACTTC. This gives the protein CASSDGTVPYEQYF. Looking up the rest from reference TRBV2 and TRBJ2-7 gives the full variable domain: EPEVTQTPSHQVTQMGQEVILRCVPISNHLYFYWYRQILGQKVEFLVSFYNNEISEKSEIFDDQFSVERPDGSNFTLKIRSTKLEDSAMYFCASSDGTVPYEQYFGPGTRLTVT.